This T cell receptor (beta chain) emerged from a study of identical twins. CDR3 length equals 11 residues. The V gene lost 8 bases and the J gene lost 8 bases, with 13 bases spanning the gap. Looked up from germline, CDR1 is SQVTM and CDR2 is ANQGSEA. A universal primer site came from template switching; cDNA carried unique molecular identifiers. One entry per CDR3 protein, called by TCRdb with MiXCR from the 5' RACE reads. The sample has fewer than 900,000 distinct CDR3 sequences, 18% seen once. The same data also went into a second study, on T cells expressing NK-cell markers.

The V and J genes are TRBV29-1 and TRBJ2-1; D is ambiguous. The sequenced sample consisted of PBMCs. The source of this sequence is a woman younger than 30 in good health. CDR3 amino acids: CSTTSSDEQFF. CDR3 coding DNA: TGCAGCACCACTTCGTCGGATGAGCAGTTCTTC.